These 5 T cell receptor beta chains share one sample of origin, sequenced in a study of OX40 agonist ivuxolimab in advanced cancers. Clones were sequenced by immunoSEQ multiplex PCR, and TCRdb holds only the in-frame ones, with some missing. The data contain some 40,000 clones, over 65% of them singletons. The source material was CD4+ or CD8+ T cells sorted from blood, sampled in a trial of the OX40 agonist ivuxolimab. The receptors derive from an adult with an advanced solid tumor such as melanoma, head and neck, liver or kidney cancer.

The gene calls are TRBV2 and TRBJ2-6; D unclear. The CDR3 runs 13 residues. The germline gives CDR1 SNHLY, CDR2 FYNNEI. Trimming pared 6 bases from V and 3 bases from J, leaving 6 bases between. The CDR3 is CASRISGANVLTF. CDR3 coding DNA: TGTGCCAGCAGGATTAGTGGGGCCAACGTCCTGACTTTC.

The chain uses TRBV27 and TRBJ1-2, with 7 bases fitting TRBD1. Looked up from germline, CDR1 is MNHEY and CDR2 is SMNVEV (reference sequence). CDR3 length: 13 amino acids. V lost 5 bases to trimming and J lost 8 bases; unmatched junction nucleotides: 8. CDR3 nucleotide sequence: TGTGCCAGCAGTACCCGACAGGGAGAGGGCTACACCTTC. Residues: CASSTRQGEGYTF.

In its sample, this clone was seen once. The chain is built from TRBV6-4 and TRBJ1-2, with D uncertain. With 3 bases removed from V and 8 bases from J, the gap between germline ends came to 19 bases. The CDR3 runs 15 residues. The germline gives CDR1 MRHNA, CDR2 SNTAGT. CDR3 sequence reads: CASSETRASSGGYTF. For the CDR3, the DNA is TGTGCCAGCAGTGAGACCCGGGCTTCGTCTGGAGGCTACACCTTC.

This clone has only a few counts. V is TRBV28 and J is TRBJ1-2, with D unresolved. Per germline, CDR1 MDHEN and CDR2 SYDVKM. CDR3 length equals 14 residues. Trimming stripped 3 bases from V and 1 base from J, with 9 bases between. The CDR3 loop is CASSLTAVNYGYTF. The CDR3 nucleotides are TGTGCCAGCAGTTTGACGGCAGTTAACTATGGCTACACCTTC.

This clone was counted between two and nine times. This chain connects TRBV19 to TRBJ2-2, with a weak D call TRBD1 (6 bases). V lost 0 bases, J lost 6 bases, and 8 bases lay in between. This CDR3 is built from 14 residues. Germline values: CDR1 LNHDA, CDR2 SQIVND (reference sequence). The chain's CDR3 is CASSIDAGAGELFF. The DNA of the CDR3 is TGTGCCAGTAGTATAGACGCAGGGGCCGGGGAGCTGTTTTTT. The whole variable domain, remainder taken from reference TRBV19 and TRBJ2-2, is DGGITQSPKYLFRKEGQNVTLSCEQNLNHDAMYWYRQDPGQGLRLIYYSQIVNDFQKGDIAEGYSVSREKKESFPLTVTSAQKNPTAFYLCASSIDAGAGELFFGEGSRLTVL.